The subject of this entry is one T cell receptor beta chain. The antigen is not known. One junction end does not reproduce the germline sequence, and a read error may be involved. This sample stems from a study of T cells in Graves' hyperthyroidism and ophthalmopathy. Study-wide findings and caveats: Most clonotypes expanded in the thyroid (above 0.001) were also present in blood.

There were TCR beta CDR3 regions amplified from RNA transcripts. The HTBI primer set drove a first-round RT-PCR of the TCR CDR3. TCRdb reprocessed the multiplex PCR reads with MiXCR, giving one entry per CDR3 protein. The sample contains tens of thousands of distinct CDR3 sequences, roughly 50% of which appear only once. For ophthalmopathy patients, the Clinical Activity Score was at least 3 and the NOSPECS grade at least 4; duration was under 3 months. Researchers barred patients who had uncontrolled infection, other autoimmune disease, pregnancy or lactation. Diagnosis rested on symptoms, serum thyroxine and TRAb, thyroid ultrasound, and orbital computed tomography. The origin of this receptor is a woman in her twenties or thirties with Graves' ophthalmopathy. Source material: blood.

The CDR3, as DNA: TGCAGTGCTAGGGGGGGGCTTTCCCCCTACGAGCAGCACTTC. Translating gives CSARGGLSPYEQHF. This chain links TRBV20-1 with TRBJ2-7; maybe TRBD2 (7 bases). Per the germline V gene, CDR1 is DFQATT and CDR2 is SNEGSKA (reference sequence). This CDR3 contains 14 residues.